This TCR beta chain was sequenced for a study of T cell repertoires in cytomegalovirus infection. The wider study: From public TCR beta signatures came an indication of both CMV infection and matching HLA type. Study conclusions and caveats: People with CMV and the relevant HLA were identified by cumulative public TCR beta family frequency. What dominated the ex vivo response were HLA-C-restricted CMV-specific TCR beta clonotypes.

TCRdb recomputed calls from the reads with MiXCR, one row per CDR3 protein. The table lists around 450,000 distinct CDR3 sequences, 11% of them singletons, with roughly 10% in the top ten. This clonotype appeared a few times. What it binds is unknown. The sequenced sample consisted of PBMCs. The TCR sequence derives from a human donor in good health (CMV status not recorded). Some clones in this sample may be carry-over from other donors' samples.

For the CDR3, the DNA is TGCAGTGCTAGAGAAACGGCCAGGGGTGAGCAGTTCTTC. It is translated as CSARETARGEQFF. The chain joins TRBV20-1 to TRBJ2-1, with D tentatively TRBD1 (6 bases). The CDR3 is 13 amino acids. The V gene's germline CDR1 is DFQATT and CDR2 SNEGSKA (reference sequence). V lost 0 bases to trimming and J lost 9 bases, with 12 bases between them.